The entry that follows covers one TCR beta chain sequence. Its antigen remains unknown. These data belong to a study of T cells after yellow fever vaccination. Template switching with 5'RACE generated the TCR cDNA and added a universal primer site and UMIs. Via MiXCR, TCRdb re-called the 5' RACE reads, giving one row per CDR3 protein. This sample carries nearly 300,000 distinct CDR3 sequences, around 10% of them seen once, and the ten largest clones take around 3.5%. Study observations and caveats: The booster saw the reappearance of most primary-vaccination clones (roughly 96% CD4, about 88% CD8). Relatively few clonotypes were ones that appeared in both CD4 and CD8 compartments. Any FACS-sorted repertoire could hold abundant clonotypes that contaminate it from the bulk population.

The receptor was derived from a man between 18 and 29 years old who received the YFV17D yellow fever vaccine. The starting material was CD4+ T cells sorted from PBMCs, obtained 5 days after the yellow fever booster vaccination.

The CDR3 coding sequence is TGTGCCAGCAGCTTGAGTCCTGGAGCCGGGGAGCTGTTTTTT. Translation: CASSLSPGAGELFF. V gene TRBV5-5 combines with J gene TRBJ2-2; D is unresolved. Germline CDR1 and CDR2: SGHKS and YYEKEE (reference sequence). The CDR3 totals 14 residues. V shed 1 base and J shed 6 bases, with 10 bases lying between them.